Listed below are T cell receptor beta chains from one sample, sequenced in a study of cytomegalovirus exposure and HLA in healthy donors. Libraries were prepared by immunoSEQ multiplex PCR; TCRdb keeps only in-frame clonotypes and omits some of them. Of roughly 140,000 clones listed, almost 85% were seen once; the top ten hold more than 9.5%. Sequenced sample: PBMCs. These receptors came from a woman aged 60-75 years in good health and CMV-seropositive. The CDR3 runs from the conserved cysteine through the conserved F or W. A D gene is named only where the DNA matches it firmly. The size field is filled for only some rows; it gives once, few, many or a size class.

clone size: .
V gene: TRBV11-2
D gene: TRBD1
J gene: TRBJ2-3
CDR3 DNA: TGTGCCAGCAGCGCGGACAGGGGAAGAGATACGCAGTATTTT
CDR3 protein: CASSADRGRDTQYF

clone size: .
V gene: TRBV10-1
D gene: .
J gene: TRBJ2-7
CDR3 DNA: TGCGCCAGCACTCGACTAGACATCGACTACGAGCAGTACTTC
CDR3 protein: CASTRLDIDYEQYF

clone size: .
V gene: TRBV7-2
D gene: .
J gene: TRBJ1-5
CDR3 DNA: TGTGCCAGCAGCTTAAGCCGCAATCAGCCCCAGCATTTT
CDR3 protein: CASSLSRNQPQHF

clone size: once
V gene: TRBV7-2
D gene: .
J gene: TRBJ1-2
CDR3 DNA: TGTGCCAGCAGCTTCAGCGACGGTAACTATGGCTACACCTTC
CDR3 protein: CASSFSDGNYGYTF

clone size: .
V gene: TRBV28
D gene: TRBD2
J gene: TRBJ2-5
CDR3 DNA: TGTGCCAGCAGTTTATTAGGACTAGCGGGACTTGACGGGGAGACCCAGTACTTC
CDR3 protein: CASSLLGLAGLDGETQYF

clone size: .
V gene: TRBV6-6
D gene: .
J gene: TRBJ2-7
CDR3 DNA: TGTGCCAGCAGCTACGTCAGGGGAGGGCGCGACGAGCAGTACTTC
CDR3 protein: CASSYVRGGRDEQYF

clone size: once
V gene: TRBV9
D gene: .
J gene: TRBJ2-7
CDR3 DNA: TGTGCCAGCAGCGTAGGGGGGGCAGGGGGCGAGCAGTACTTC
CDR3 protein: CASSVGGAGGEQYF

clone size: .
V gene: TRBV5-1
D gene: .
J gene: TRBJ2-1
CDR3 DNA: TGCGCCAGCAGCTTGGTCCCTACGGGGAGGTCCTACAATGAGCAGTTCTTC
CDR3 protein: CASSLVPTGRSYNEQFF

clone size: .
V gene: TRBV9
D gene: .
J gene: TRBJ2-7
CDR3 DNA: TGTGCCAGCAGCGTAGAAGGCAGGGGCGAGCAGTACTTC
CDR3 protein: CASSVEGRGEQYF

clone size: .
V gene: TRBV7-6
D gene: TRBD1
J gene: TRBJ1-5
CDR3 DNA: TGTGCCAGCAGCCAGGGGCAGGGGGCCAATCAGCCCCAGCATTTT
CDR3 protein: CASSQGQGANQPQHF

clone size: .
V gene: TRBV27
D gene: TRBD2
J gene: TRBJ2-1
CDR3 DNA: TGTGCCACCCACAGGGGGGGTTCGACTAGCGGGAGGGTGTTTTACAATGAGCAGTTCTTC
CDR3 protein: CATHRGGSTSGRVFYNEQFF

clone size: .
V gene: TRBV2
D gene: .
J gene: TRBJ1-3
CDR3 DNA: TGTGCCAGCCTACAGGACCACTCTGGAAACACCATATATTTT
CDR3 protein: CASLQDHSGNTIYF

clone size: .
V gene: TRBV5-4
D gene: TRBD1
J gene: TRBJ2-6
CDR3 DNA: TGTGCCAGCAGCTTCCCCCGGGACAGGAGACCTTCTGGGGCCAACGTCCTGACTTTC
CDR3 protein: CASSFPRDRRPSGANVLTF

clone size: .
V gene: TRBV5-4
D gene: TRBD2
J gene: TRBJ2-7
CDR3 DNA: TGTGCCAGCAAGGCGGGAGGCTCCTACGAGCAGTACTTC
CDR3 protein: CASKAGGSYEQYF

clone size: .
V gene: TRBV19
D gene: TRBD1
J gene: TRBJ1-2
CDR3 DNA: TGTGCCAGTAGTATCGGCAGGGGGAACTATGGCTACACCTTC
CDR3 protein: CASSIGRGNYGYTF

clone size: .
V gene: TRBV28
D gene: TRBD1
J gene: TRBJ1-1
CDR3 DNA: TGTGCCAGCAGGCCACAGGGGCCCCTCGCTGAAGCTTTCTTT
CDR3 protein: CASRPQGPLAEAFF

clone size: .
V gene: TRBV27
D gene: TRBD2
J gene: TRBJ2-2
CDR3 DNA: TGTGCCACCTTTCAGTATAGCGGGAGGCCCGGGGAGCTGTTTTTT
CDR3 protein: CATFQYSGRPGELFF

clone size: .
V gene: TRBV28
D gene: .
J gene: TRBJ1-1
CDR3 DNA: TGTGCCAGCCGGGCAGGTGGACACGGAACTGAAGCTTTCTTT
CDR3 protein: CASRAGGHGTEAFF

clone size: .
V gene: TRBV7-9
D gene: .
J gene: TRBJ1-1
CDR3 DNA: TGTGCCAGCAGCTTTGGGGGGACGGTGAACACTGAAGCTTTCTTT
CDR3 protein: CASSFGGTVNTEAFF

clone size: .
V gene: TRBV2
D gene: .
J gene: TRBJ2-5
CDR3 DNA: TGTGCCAGCAGTGCGTCAGGGTCATGGGAGACCCAGTACTTC
CDR3 protein: CASSASGSWETQYF

clone size: .
V gene: TRBV27
D gene: .
J gene: TRBJ2-4
CDR3 DNA: TGTGCCAGCAGTTCGAATAGCGCGGGCAAAAACATTCAGTACTTC
CDR3 protein: CASSSNSAGKNIQYF

clone size: .
V gene: TRBV10-3
D gene: .
J gene: TRBJ2-5
CDR3 DNA: TGTGCCATCAGTGACTCACAGGGAACGAGAGGAGAGACCCAGTACTTC
CDR3 protein: CAISDSQGTRGETQYF

clone size: .
V gene: TRBV4-2
D gene: .
J gene: TRBJ1-3
CDR3 DNA: TGTGCCAGCAGCTACCAGTCTGGAAACACCATATATTTT
CDR3 protein: CASSYQSGNTIYF

clone size: .
V gene: TRBV7-9
D gene: .
J gene: TRBJ1-1
CDR3 DNA: TGTGCCAGCAGCACCGGGACTGAAGCTTTCTTT
CDR3 protein: CASSTGTEAFF

clone size: .
V gene: TRBV19
D gene: .
J gene: TRBJ2-7
CDR3 DNA: TGTGCCAGTAGTATTCGGCAGGGATGGTACGAGCAGTACTTC
CDR3 protein: CASSIRQGWYEQYF

clone size: .
V gene: TRBV12-2
D gene: .
J gene: TRBJ2-7
CDR3 DNA: TGTGCAAGTCGCTTAGGCCCCGCGTACGAGCAGTACTTC
CDR3 protein: CASRLGPAYEQYF

clone size: .
V gene: TRBV11-3
D gene: .
J gene: TRBJ2-3
CDR3 DNA: TGTGCCAGCAGCTTCGGCGGGGTGGCAGGCACAGATACGCAGTATTTT
CDR3 protein: CASSFGGVAGTDTQYF

clone size: .
V gene: TRBV27
D gene: .
J gene: TRBJ2-7
CDR3 DNA: TGTGCCAGCAGTGCCCAGCCGGGGTATGTTCCCGAGCAGTACTTC
CDR3 protein: CASSAQPGYVPEQYF

clone size: .
V gene: TRBV9
D gene: .
J gene: TRBJ1-1
CDR3 DNA: TGTGCCAGCACAGGGGATCTGAACACTGAAGCTTTCTTT
CDR3 protein: CASTGDLNTEAFF

clone size: .
V gene: TRBV5-4
D gene: .
J gene: TRBJ2-5
CDR3 DNA: TGTGCCAGCAGCTTACAGGGCCAAGAGACCCAGTACTTC
CDR3 protein: CASSLQGQETQYF

clone size: .
V gene: TRBV2
D gene: .
J gene: TRBJ1-1
CDR3 DNA: TGTGCCAGCAGTATCGTCGCTGAAGCTTTCTTT
CDR3 protein: CASSIVAEAFF

clone size: .
V gene: TRBV18
D gene: TRBD1
J gene: TRBJ2-7
CDR3 DNA: TGTGCCAGCTCACCTCGGACAGGGTTGACCTACGAGCAGTACTTC
CDR3 protein: CASSPRTGLTYEQYF

clone size: .
V gene: TRBV5-1
D gene: TRBD1
J gene: TRBJ2-6
CDR3 DNA: TGCGCCAGCAGCTTGGAAGGGACAGGGTTCTCCTTCAGGGGGGCCAACGTCCTGACTTTC
CDR3 protein: CASSLEGTGFSFRGANVLTF

clone size: .
V gene: TRBV2
D gene: .
J gene: TRBJ1-1
CDR3 DNA: TGTGCCAGCAGTGAGACAACCGCCGGCACTGAAGCTTTCTTT
CDR3 protein: CASSETTAGTEAFF

clone size: .
V gene: TRBV13
D gene: TRBD2
J gene: TRBJ2-7
CDR3 DNA: TGTGCCAGCAGCCTCGGACTAGCGGAGGGGTACTTC
CDR3 protein: CASSLGLAEGYF

clone size: .
V gene: TRBV19
D gene: .
J gene: TRBJ1-5
CDR3 DNA: TGTGCCAGTTCCCGGACAGATAATCAGCCCCAGCATTTT
CDR3 protein: CASSRTDNQPQHF

clone size: .
V gene: TRBV5-4
D gene: TRBD1
J gene: TRBJ1-2
CDR3 DNA: TGTGCCAGCAGCGAGGGACAGATCTATGGCTACACCTTC
CDR3 protein: CASSEGQIYGYTF

clone size: .
V gene: TRBV6-5
D gene: TRBD2
J gene: TRBJ2-2
CDR3 DNA: TGTGCCAGCAGTTACTCTCTAGCGGGAGTTGCCGGGGAGCTGTTTTTT
CDR3 protein: CASSYSLAGVAGELFF

clone size: .
V gene: TRBV29-1
D gene: TRBD1
J gene: TRBJ1-5
CDR3 DNA: TGCAGCGTTGTTGAGGGGGCGCTGGGGCAGCCCCAGCATTTT
CDR3 protein: CSVVEGALGQPQHF

clone size: .
V gene: TRBV29-1
D gene: TRBD2
J gene: TRBJ2-1
CDR3 DNA: TGCAGCGGTACCTCTAGCGGGAGCCCCTACAATGAGCAGTTCTTC
CDR3 protein: CSGTSSGSPYNEQFF

clone size: once
V gene: TRBV27
D gene: TRBD2
J gene: TRBJ2-1
CDR3 DNA: TGTGCCAGCAGTTTGACTAGCGGGAAACTGTACAATGAGCAGTTCTTC
CDR3 protein: CASSLTSGKLYNEQFF

clone size: .
V gene: TRBV7-3
D gene: .
J gene: TRBJ1-1
CDR3 DNA: TGTGCCAGCAGCCCCACCGGGACACTGAACACTGAAGCTTTCTTT
CDR3 protein: CASSPTGTLNTEAFF

clone size: .
V gene: TRBV29-1
D gene: .
J gene: TRBJ2-5
CDR3 DNA: TGCAGCGCCCTCAAGGGGGTATCCCAAGAGACCCAGTACTTC
CDR3 protein: CSALKGVSQETQYF

clone size: once
V gene: TRBV4-1
D gene: .
J gene: TRBJ2-2
CDR3 DNA: TGCGCCAGCAGCCAAGTAGGCGGGAACACCGGGGAGCTGTTTTTT
CDR3 protein: CASSQVGGNTGELFF

clone size: .
V gene: TRBV11-3
D gene: .
J gene: TRBJ2-1
CDR3 DNA: TGTGCCAGCAGCGGGAGCTCCTACAATGAGCAGTTCTTC
CDR3 protein: CASSGSSYNEQFF

clone size: .
V gene: TRBV30
D gene: .
J gene: TRBJ1-2
CDR3 DNA: TGTGCCTGGAGTGCCGCGGGGGGATCTAACTATGGCTACACCTTC
CDR3 protein: CAWSAAGGSNYGYTF

clone size: once
V gene: TRBV11-2
D gene: TRBD1
J gene: TRBJ1-1
CDR3 DNA: TGTGCCAGCAGCCTAAATGACAGGGGACGGACTGAAGCTTTCTTT
CDR3 protein: CASSLNDRGRTEAFF

clone size: .
V gene: TRBV27
D gene: TRBD2
J gene: TRBJ2-1
CDR3 DNA: TGTGCCAGCCTTCCTAGCGGGCGGCCTGGCAATGAGCAGTTCTTC
CDR3 protein: CASLPSGRPGNEQFF

clone size: .
V gene: TRBV7-9
D gene: TRBD1
J gene: TRBJ2-7
CDR3 DNA: TGTGCCAGCAGCCTGGGGACAGGGGATTTACACGAGCAGTACTTC
CDR3 protein: CASSLGTGDLHEQYF

clone size: .
V gene: TRBV5-4
D gene: .
J gene: TRBJ1-4
CDR3 DNA: TGTGCCAGCAGTTTGGGCCTCCGGTCGGAAAAACTGTTTTTT
CDR3 protein: CASSLGLRSEKLFF